These 23 T cell receptor beta chains were all obtained from the same sample, sequenced in a study of T cell clonality in common variable immunodeficiency. Sequencing used immunoSEQ multiplex PCR; TCRdb keeps in-frame clones, though not all of them. The sample contains 51,000 or so clones, none of them singletons. The sequenced sample was peripheral blood mononuclear cells. The receptors were sampled from a person between 18 and 69 years old in good health.

This clone came up a few times. The sequenced fragment ends 3 residues before the CDR3 boundary, so the rest is inferred from the germline J gene. The gene calls are TRBV10-3 and TRBJ2-1, with D maybe TRBD2 (6 bases). V lost 4 bases and J lost 4, with 17 bases in between. CDR1 and CDR2 from the germline V gene are ENHRY and SYGVKD. The CDR3 is made up of 16 amino acids. The chain's CDR3 is CAISGSQKEGYNEQFF. CDR3 DNA (partial): TGTGCCATCAGTGGGTCCCAGAAGGAGGGGTACAATGAG.

This clone was counted many times. The CDR3 is cut off 3 residues early in the read; its end comes from the germline J gene. The chain has TRBV2 and TRBJ2-4; TRBD2 might be the D (6 bases). CDR1 SNHLY and CDR2 FYNNEI come from the germline V gene. V was pared by 4 bases and J by 7 bases, with 14 bases between. This CDR3 has 14 amino acids. Partial CDR3 DNA: TGTGCCAGCAGTGCGGATCGACTAGGTAACATT. Amino acids: CASSADRLGNI. The CDR3, in full, reads CASSADRLGNIQYF. Variable domain in full (rest from reference TRBV2 and TRBJ2-4): EPEVTQTPSHQVTQMGQEVILRCVPISNHLYFYWYRQILGQKVEFLVSFYNNEISEKSEIFDDQFSVERPDGSNFTLKIRSTKLEDSAMYFCASSADRLGNIQYFGAGTRLSVL.

In its sample, this clone was seen many times. The sequenced CDR3 bases are TGCGCCAGCGCGGGCACCTCCTACGAG. It is translated as CASAGTSYE. The entire CDR3 reads CASAGTSYEQYF. The chain joins TRBV10-1 to TRBJ2-7, with a tentative D call TRBD2 (5 bases). The read is 3 residues too short to cover the CDR3 end, so that end is filled in from the germline J gene. This CDR3 comprises 12 residues. Germline V CDR1 and CDR2: WNHNN, SYGVQD (reference sequence). The germline V and J ends were trimmed by 8 bases and 0 bases, with 8 bases remaining between them.

This clone was found many times. The CDR3 end is not reached by the read, which stops 3 residues before it; the germline J gene fills it in. The chain couples TRBV29-1 to TRBJ2-5; D is unclear. The CDR3 sequence is 11 residues long. The V gene lost 4 bases and the J gene lost 1 base, with 4 bases spanning the gap. Germline V gives CDR1 SQVTM, CDR2 ANQGSEA. The CDR3 is CSVGGQETQYF. CDR3 bases read: TGCAGCGTTGGCGGCCAAGAGACC.

This clone appeared many times. The observed sequence ends 3 residues before the CDR3 terminus, with the missing tail filled in from the germline J gene. V and J are TRBV6-2 or TRBV6-3 and TRBJ1-2; the match to TRBD1 covers 9 bases. Germline assignment: CDR1 MNHEY and CDR2 SVGEGT. This CDR3 is 14 amino acids long. CDR3 protein: CASGQQGALPRYTF. The sequenced CDR3 bases are TGTGCCAGCGGACAACAGGGGGCGCTTCCCCGC.

This clone has at least ten counts. From the germline J gene comes the end of the CDR3, since the read stops 3 residues before it. V usage is TRBV10-3 and J usage is TRBJ1-5; D gene uncertain. The CDR3 is 15 residues long. The germline CDR1 and CDR2 sequences are ENHRY and SYGVKD. V lost 0 bases to trimming and J lost 2 bases, with 8 bases between them. The CDR3 DNA, read in part, is TGTGCCATCAGTGAGTCGGGTCAGGGCAATCAGCCC. Translation gives CAISESGQGNQP. The entire CDR3 reads CAISESGQGNQPQHF.

This clone has at least ten counts. The read falls 3 residues short of the CDR3 end, and the missing part is taken from the germline J gene. The chain joins TRBV28 to TRBJ2-7; 8 nucleotides align to TRBD1. Losses at the gene ends were 6 bases for V and 3 bases for J; bases not matched to a gene: 7. This CDR3 spans 14 amino acids. The germline CDR1 and CDR2 sequences are MDHEN and SYDVKM. Incomplete CDR3 DNA: TGTGCCAGCAGCCCGGGACAGGCTAACTACGAG. It encodes CASSPGQANYE. The whole CDR3 protein reads CASSPGQANYEQYF.

The table lists this clone with many counts. The missing CDR3 end, 3 residues past where the read stops, is filled in from the germline J gene. The chain joins TRBV20-1 to TRBJ2-2; D perhaps matches TRBD2 (6 bases). The V gene lost 3 bases and the J gene lost 6 bases, with 14 bases spanning the gap. This CDR3 spans 14 amino acids. Per germline, CDR1 DFQATT and CDR2 SNEGSKA (reference sequence). CDR3 DNA, as far as it was read: TGCAGTGCTAGTTTCTTGGAGGGTGCCGGGGAG. This gives the protein CSASFLEGAGE. The whole CDR3 protein is CSASFLEGAGELFF.

This clone was seen ten or more times. The read gets to within 3 residues of the CDR3 end, and the germline J gene fills in the rest. The chain carries TRBV5-1 and TRBJ2-2; TRBD1 matches at 8 bases. Germline loops: CDR1 SGHRS, CDR2 YFSETQ. This CDR3 has 16 residues. The V gene end was trimmed by 5 bases and the J gene end by 5 bases; junction bases not matched to a gene: 11. The sequenced CDR3 bases are TGCGCCAGCAGTCTTACCGGACAGGGTGATACCGGGGAG. Protein sequence: CASSLTGQGDTGE. The entire CDR3 protein is CASSLTGQGDTGELFF.

This clone was counted between two and nine times. The covered CDR3 bases are TGTGCCAGCAGTGCCTCCAGGGTGGGGGCCCAAGAGACC. Translation: CASSASRVGAQET. The full CDR3 sequence reads CASSASRVGAQETQYF. The chain recombines TRBV2 with TRBJ2-5, with D tentatively TRBD1 (6 bases). The CDR3 end is not reached by the read, which stops 3 residues before it; the germline J gene fills it in. CDR1 is SNHLY, CDR2 FYNNEI, per germline. This CDR3 has 16 amino acids. Trimming removed 4 bases from V and 1 base from J, with 16 bases in between.

This clone was detected only a few times. CDR3 protein: CASSLYGSSRGPQHF. The sequenced part of the CDR3 DNA is TGTGCCAGCAGCTTGTATGGCAGTTCGAGGGGGCCC. The J gene is TRBJ1-5, the V gene TRBV11-3; D possibly corresponds to TRBD1 (5 bases). Read sequence stops 3 residues before the CDR3 end, and the germline J gene provides the missing end. The V end lost 3 bases, the J end lost 9 bases, and 18 bases lay between the germline ends. The CDR3 extends over 15 amino acids. Per germline, CDR1 SGHNT and CDR2 YENEEA.

This clone has ten or more counts. The read stops 3 residues short of the end of the CDR3; the missing end is completed from the germline J gene. The chain combines TRBV5-1 with TRBJ1-6; 9 nucleotides line up with TRBD1. The germline gives CDR1 SGHRS, CDR2 YFSETQ. Germline trimming cut 3 bases from V and 6 bases from J; bases unmatched to any gene: 1. CDR3 length: 14 amino acids. This CDR3 reads CASSWTGVNSPLHF. Incomplete CDR3 DNA: TGCGCCAGCAGCTGGACAGGGGTTAATTCACCC.

This clone was counted many times. From the germline J gene comes the end of the CDR3, since the read stops 3 residues before it. This chain joins TRBV6-4 and TRBJ2-2; TRBD1 matches 8 bases. This CDR3 is built from 21 residues. In germline, CDR1 is MRHNA, CDR2 SNTAGT. V shed 0 bases and J 5 bases; nucleotides not matched to a gene: 20. The DNA read from the CDR3 is TGTGCCAGCAGTGACTCGAACGGAACTACCCCCGGGACAGGTGAGACCGGGGAG. It yields the protein CASSDSNGTTPGTGETGE. In full, the CDR3 is CASSDSNGTTPGTGETGELFF.

This clone has a count of ten or more. The sequence runs out 3 residues before the end of the CDR3; the remainder is reconstructed from the germline J gene. The gene calls are TRBV20-1 and TRBJ2-6; no clear D. Per the germline V gene, CDR1 is DFQATT and CDR2 is SNEGSKA (reference sequence). V dropped 6 bases and J dropped 0 bases, with 9 bases sitting between them. This CDR3 is built from 14 residues. CDR3 loop: CSAPLRSGANVLTF. Partial CDR3 DNA: TGCAGTGCCCCCCTTCGCTCTGGGGCCAACGTC.

Of note for this clone: The CDR3 is cut off 3 residues early in the read; its end comes from the germline J gene. This chain connects TRBV5-1 to TRBJ1-6, with TRBD1 identical over 8 bases. CDR1 and CDR2 (germline): SGHRS, YFSETQ. This CDR3 spans 16 amino acids. V gave up 4 bases and J gave up 7 bases; unmatched junction bases: 10. Partial CDR3 DNA: TGCGCCAGCAGCGGGACGACAGGGGTCCGAAATTCACCC. It is translated as CASSGTTGVRNSP. The complete CDR3 sequence is CASSGTTGVRNSPLHF.

This clone turned up a few times. The read halts 3 residues ahead of the CDR3 end, with the missing end drawn from the germline J gene. The gene calls are TRBV19 and TRBJ1-6; D perhaps matches TRBD1 (6 bases). The germline V and J ends were trimmed by 7 bases and 11 bases, with 18 bases remaining between them. The CDR3 contains 14 residues. Germline V CDR1 and CDR2: LNHDA, SQIVND (reference sequence). CDR3 in amino acids: CASNEGVGGPPLHF. The DNA read from the CDR3 is TGTGCCAGTAACGAAGGAGTCGGGGGGCCACCC.

This clone was recorded many times. The read ends 3 residues early relative to the CDR3; the germline J gene fills the gap. V and J are TRBV5-1 and TRBJ2-5; TRBD1 matches at 9 bases. This CDR3 region has 12 residues. The ends lost 7 bases at V and 3 bases at J; junction bases unmatched: 1. Germline lookup yields CDR1 SGHRS and CDR2 YFSETQ. Partial CDR3 DNA: TGCGCCAGCGGGGACAGGGAAGAGACC. Protein: CASGDREET. The full CDR3 is CASGDREETQYF.

This clone showed up many times. Coverage ceases 3 residues before the CDR3 finishes, and the germline J gene fills in the end. J is TRBJ2-7 and V is TRBV7-2, with D possibly matching TRBD1 (7 bases). Germline-derived CDR1 and CDR2 are SGHTA and FQGNSA. V lost 4 bases, J lost 6 bases, and 16 bases lay in between. The CDR3 runs 14 residues. The CDR3 sequence is CASSSRQGSGEQYF. CDR3 DNA (partial): TGTGCCAGCAGCTCCAGACAGGGTAGCGGCGAG.

This clone was observed many times. The CDR3 reads CASSRTSWGEQYF. The covered CDR3 bases are TGTGCCAGCAGCCGGACTAGTTGGGGCGAG. The chain links TRBV7-3 to TRBJ2-7, with 7 bases matching TRBD2. Sequencing ends 3 residues short of the CDR3 end; the germline J gene provides the rest. The V gene end was trimmed by 5 bases and the J gene end by 6 bases; junction bases not matched to a gene: 7. The CDR3 has 13 residues. Looked up from germline, CDR1 is SGHTA and CDR2 is FQGTGA.

This clone was picked up a small number of times. The read falls 3 residues short of the CDR3 end, and the missing part is taken from the germline J gene. The gene calls are TRBV30 and TRBJ2-1; TRBD1 agrees at 11 bases. Germline V gene lookup returns CDR1 GTSNPN and CDR2 SVGIG (reference sequence). Germline trimming cut 2 bases from V and 6 bases from J; bases unmatched to any gene: 6. The CDR3 sequence is 15 residues long. CDR3 bases read: TGTGCCTGGAGTTTAGGACAGGGGGCGGTCAATGAG. Translating it yields CAWSLGQGAVNE. The whole CDR3 protein is CAWSLGQGAVNEQFF.

This clone was observed at least ten times. The CDR3 end lies 3 residues beyond the end of the read and is filled in from the germline J gene. This chain joins TRBV6-1 and TRBJ2-7; 7 bases agree with TRBD1. Germline assignment: CDR1 MNHNS and CDR2 SASEGT. There are 15 residues in the CDR3. J gave up 6 bases and V 2 bases, and 10 bases lay outside the gene matches. CDR3 loop: CASSERGPATAEQYF. The CDR3 DNA, read in part, is TGTGCCAGCAGTGAAAGGGGGCCAGCTACGGCCGAG.

This clone was counted at least ten times. From the germline J gene comes the end of the CDR3, since the read stops 3 residues before it. The rearrangement uses TRBV14 and TRBJ2-7; D gene ambiguous. Germline assignment: CDR1 SGHDN and CDR2 FVKESK. The CDR3 sequence is 12 residues long. Between the trimmed V and J ends, which lost 2 bases and 6 bases, there was a span of 8 bases. The CDR3 here is CASSQQLCEQYF. The part of the CDR3 DNA that was read is TGTGCCAGCAGCCAACAACTATGCGAG. The full variable domain, rest sourced from reference TRBV14 and TRBJ2-7, is EAGVTQFPSHSVIEKGQTVTLRCDPISGHDNLYWYRRVMGKEIKFLLHFVKESKQDESGMPNNRFLAERTGGTYSTLKVQPAELEDSGVYFCASSQQLCEQYFGPGTRLTVT.

This clone was seen at least ten times. The missing CDR3 end, 3 residues past where the read stops, is filled in from the germline J gene. The V gene is TRBV18, the J gene TRBJ1-5; perhaps TRBD1 as D (5 bases). This CDR3 has 15 residues. Germline V lookup: CDR1 KGHSH, CDR2 LQKENI. V shed 3 bases and J shed 1 base, with 10 bases lying between them. The covered CDR3 bases are TGTGCCAGCTCACCCAATGGGGCAAGCAATCAGCCC. Residues: CASSPNGASNQP. The full CDR3 reads CASSPNGASNQPQHF.